A selection of T cell receptor beta chains follows, all from one sample in a study of regulatory T cells in long-lasting Graves disease. TCRdb reprocessed the multiplex PCR reads via MiXCR and lists one record per CDR3 protein. The table includes about 420,000 distinct CDR3 sequences, about 17% detected once. These same records also appear under a second study, on T cells in Graves' hyperthyroidism and ophthalmopathy.

The material sequenced was peripheral blood mononuclear cells (PBMCs), taken at new diagnosis, from a patient treated with antithyroid drugs. Every receptor here comes from a young woman with Graves disease. Each CDR3 is given with its conserved first and last residue. Size is omitted from some rows. Given values are once, few, many or a class for expanded clones.

>.|TRBJ2-7|TRBV2
CASSSGLVVLYEQYF
>many|TRBJ2-3|TRBV6-1
CASSEAGLAGVTQYF
>few|TRBJ2-3|TRBV19
CASTHERESDTQYF
>many|TRBJ2-3|TRBV28
CASSKAGPRGTQYF
>many|TRBJ2-1|TRBV28
CASSPIRGDLYNEQFF
>few|TRBJ2-4|TRBV20-1
CSAIDLAKNIQYF
>many|TRBJ2-1|TRBV28
CASTLGALLDNEQFF
>many|TRBJ2-3|TRBV27
CACGRPTDTQYF
>few|TRBJ2-1|TRBV6-1
CASSLGLAGHWSSYNEQFF
>many|TRBJ2-1|TRBV6-1
CASRKPSGSFYEQFF
>many|TRBJ2-7|TRBV27
CASSFTGGSYEQYF
>many|TRBJ1-1|TRBV20-1
CSADKTGMNTEAFF
>many|TRBJ1-1|TRBV28
CASSLYWDLKAFF
>.|TRBJ2-2|TRBV7-2
CASSLAAGYANTGELFF
>many|TRBJ2-5|TRBV20-1
CSATGPQETQYF
>.|TRBJ2-4|TRBV11-2
CASSLAGDGNIQYF
>many|TRBJ2-7|TRBV11-1
CASSLLRDEQYF
>many|TRBJ1-6|TRBV28
CASGTTWGRLDNSPLHF
>.|TRBJ2-3|TRBV29-1
CSVEIFGIVAVTVGTQYF
>few|TRBJ2-2|TRBV7-9
CASSSVSRAPTGELFF
>many|TRBJ2-7|TRBV28
CASSPGPSYEQYF
>.|TRBJ1-4|TRBV5-4
CASSYDGTPSEKLFF
>.|TRBJ2-1|TRBV4-1
CASEPGPQRPYNEQFF
>.|TRBJ2-2|TRBV19
CASSWTTSGTANTGELFF
>many|TRBJ2-1|TRBV29-1
CSVGTSGRVGNNEQFF
>.|TRBJ1-2|TRBV24-1
CATTDRDNYGYTF
>.|TRBJ2-7|TRBV3-1
CASSQFGPVYF